This TCR beta chain was identified during a study of tumor and adjacent non-tumor tissue in lung cancer. Turning to the study itself: Aged roughly 31 to 76 years, patients included 10 men and 4 to 6 women with stage I to III disease. On average, productive TCRbeta reads reached about 4.4 million per sample. Study results and caveats: Compared with tumor, normal lung showed significantly lower TCR diversity.

CDR1 SGHNT and CDR2 YENEEA come from the germline V gene. This CDR3 comprises 13 residues. The template was RNA from unsorted bulk tissue. More than 3 cm separated this lung sample from the edge of the tumor. The library came from three nested PCR rounds adapted from ARM-PCR protocols. TCRdb re-called the multiplex PCR reads with MiXCR, one entry per CDR3 protein. The sample includes 90,000 to 100,000 distinct CDR3 sequences, 80% seen only once; the top ten take more than 25%. In this sample, this clonotype turned up a few times. The antigen is not known. The junction shows a germline mismatch at one end, possibly a read error.

The sample consisted of distant non-tumor lung tissue. This sequence originates from a man aged 55 to 69 with small cell lung cancer. The chain carries TRBV11-3 and TRBJ2-5; D is tentatively TRBD1 or TRBD2 (6 bases each). The DNA of the CDR3 is TGTGCCTGCAGCCGGGGGCCTCAAGAGACCCAATACTTC. It encodes CACSRGPQETQYF.